This T cell receptor beta chain appears in the sequencing data of a study of Ad26.COV2.S vaccination and SARS-CoV-2 variants. Across the study: Each vaccinee took Ad26.COV2.S intramuscularly, once or twice 56 days apart. General study findings and limits: Vaccine recipients surpassed placebo recipients in spike-specific TCR breadth.

In germline, CDR1 is SGHTA, CDR2 FQGNSA. This CDR3 spans 13 amino acids. The V gene end was trimmed by 5 bases and the J gene end by 6 bases; junction bases not matched to a gene: 3. As for this clone: The antigen is not known.

Treatment indicated: around 19 received Ad26.COV2.S at low or high dose, single or two shots; five or six received placebo; per-sample allocation not given. Vaccine and placebo recipients were sampled on day 63 after the first injection. Data came from immunoSEQ multiplex PCR; TCRdb stores just in-frame clones and leaves some out. The sample has a few hundred thousand clones, about nine tenths seen once; the top ten hold more than 3.5%. The sequence derives from a person between 18 and 59 years old who received the Ad26.COV2.S COVID-19 vaccine or a placebo. This chain connects TRBV7-2 to TRBJ2-2; 7 bases fit TRBD2. The input for sequencing was peripheral blood, taken in a trial of Ad26.COV2.S vaccine versus placebo. The CDR3 DNA sequence: TGTGCCAGCAGCCCGGGAGGCGCCGGGGAGCTGTTTTTT. It codes for CASSPGGAGELFF. The full variable domain, rest sourced from reference TRBV7-2 and TRBJ2-2, is GAGVSQSPSNKVTEKGKDVELRCDPISGHTALYWYRQSLGQGLEFLIYFQGNSAPDKSGLPSDRFSAERTGGSVSTLTIQRTQQEDSAVYLCASSPGGAGELFFGEGSRLTVL.